This entry is about one T cell receptor (beta chain). Its antigen is undetermined. It was 5'RACE with constant-segment primers that produced the TCR alpha and TCR beta cDNA libraries, which carried sample barcodes and UMIs. TCRdb independently ran MiXCR on the 5' RACE reads; one entry per CDR3 protein. The profile covers about 400,000 distinct CDR3 sequences, with about 22% appearing a single time and around 13% taken by the ten largest. This CDR3 region has 17 residues. After removal of 4 bases from V and 4 bases from J, the junction contained 12 bases not matched to a gene. These data belong to a study of T-cell memory formation after mild COVID-19. The overall study: For the most part, TCR clusters were specific to one donor. General study points: Contracting CD4+ clones lay largely in CM and EM, with CD8+ ones residing in EMRA. That cross-reactive memory joined was suggested by some responding clones appearing in pre-infection memory.

The sample taken for sequencing was PBMCs or a T cell subset sorted from them (not recorded which). This receptor was taken from an adult woman who had mild COVID-19 (a few samples of this study predate the infection). Cell type and time point are not known. This chain joins TRBV12-3 or TRBV12-4 and TRBJ2-3, with TRBD2 identical over 9 bases. The CDR3 protein is CASSSPLGGGAADTQYF. As DNA, the CDR3 is TGTGCCAGCAGTTCCCCCCTGGGCGGGGGGGCGGCAGATACGCAGTATTTT.